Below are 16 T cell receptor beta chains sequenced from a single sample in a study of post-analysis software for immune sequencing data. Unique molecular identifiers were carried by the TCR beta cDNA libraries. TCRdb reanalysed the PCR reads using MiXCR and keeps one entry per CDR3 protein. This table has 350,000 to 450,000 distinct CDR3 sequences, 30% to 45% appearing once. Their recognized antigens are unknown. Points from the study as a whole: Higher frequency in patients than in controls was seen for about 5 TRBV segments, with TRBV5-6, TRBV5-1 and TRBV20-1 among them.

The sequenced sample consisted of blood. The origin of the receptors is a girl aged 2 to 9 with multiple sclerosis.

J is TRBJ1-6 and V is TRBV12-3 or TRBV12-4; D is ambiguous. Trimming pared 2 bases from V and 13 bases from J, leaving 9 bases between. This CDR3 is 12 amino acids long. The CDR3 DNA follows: TGTGCCAGCAGTTTATTCGGAAGCCCCCTCCACTTT. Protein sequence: CASSLFGSPLHF.

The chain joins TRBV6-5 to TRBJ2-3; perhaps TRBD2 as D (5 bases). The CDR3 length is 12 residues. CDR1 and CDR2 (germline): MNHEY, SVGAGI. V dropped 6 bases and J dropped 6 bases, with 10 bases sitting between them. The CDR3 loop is CASRNRGDTQYF. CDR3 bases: TGTGCCAGCAGGAACCGGGGTGATACGCAGTATTTT.

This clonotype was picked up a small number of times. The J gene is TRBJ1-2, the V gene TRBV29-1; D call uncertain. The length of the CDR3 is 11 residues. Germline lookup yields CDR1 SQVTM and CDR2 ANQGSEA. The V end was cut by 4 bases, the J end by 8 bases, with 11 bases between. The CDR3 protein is CSVAQTLGYTF. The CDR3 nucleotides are TGCAGCGTTGCACAGACTCTCGGCTACACCTTC.

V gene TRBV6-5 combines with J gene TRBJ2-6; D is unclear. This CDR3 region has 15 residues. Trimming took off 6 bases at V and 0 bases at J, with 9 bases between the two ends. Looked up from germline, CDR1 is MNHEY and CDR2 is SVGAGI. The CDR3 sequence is CASSPVRSGANVLTF. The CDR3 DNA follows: TGTGCCAGCAGCCCCGTCCGCTCTGGGGCCAACGTCCTGACTTTC.

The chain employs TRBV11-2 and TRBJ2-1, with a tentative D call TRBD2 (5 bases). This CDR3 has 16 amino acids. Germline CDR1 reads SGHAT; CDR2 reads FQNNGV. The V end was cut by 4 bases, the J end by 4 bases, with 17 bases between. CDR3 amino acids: CASSSAGRAAYNEQFF. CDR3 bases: TGTGCCAGCAGCTCGGCGGGCCGGGCCGCGTACAATGAGCAGTTCTTC.

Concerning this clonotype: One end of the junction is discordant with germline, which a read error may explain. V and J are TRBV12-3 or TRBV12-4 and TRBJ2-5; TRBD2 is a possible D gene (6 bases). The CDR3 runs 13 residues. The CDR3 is CASSYLGGETPYF. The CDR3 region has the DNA TGTGCCAGCAGTTATCTGGGAGGAGAGACCCCGTACTTC.

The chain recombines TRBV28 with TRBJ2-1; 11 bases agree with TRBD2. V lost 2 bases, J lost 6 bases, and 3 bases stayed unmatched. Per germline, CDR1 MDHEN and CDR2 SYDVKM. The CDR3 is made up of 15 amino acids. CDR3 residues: CASSLPGTSGNEQFF. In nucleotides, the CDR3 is TGTGCCAGCAGTTTACCCGGGACTAGCGGCAATGAGCAGTTCTTC. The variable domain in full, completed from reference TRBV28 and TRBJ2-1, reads DVKVTQSSRYLVKRTGEKVFLECVQDMDHENMFWYRQDPGLGLRLIYFSYDVKMKEKGDIPEGYSVSREKKERFSLILESASTNQTSMYLCASSLPGTSGNEQFFGPGTRLTVL.

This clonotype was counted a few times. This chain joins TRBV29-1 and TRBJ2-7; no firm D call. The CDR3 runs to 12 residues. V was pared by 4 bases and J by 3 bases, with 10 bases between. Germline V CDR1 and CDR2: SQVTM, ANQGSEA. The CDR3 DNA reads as TGCAGCGTTGTAGTAGGGCTCTACGAGCAGTACTTC. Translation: CSVVVGLYEQYF.

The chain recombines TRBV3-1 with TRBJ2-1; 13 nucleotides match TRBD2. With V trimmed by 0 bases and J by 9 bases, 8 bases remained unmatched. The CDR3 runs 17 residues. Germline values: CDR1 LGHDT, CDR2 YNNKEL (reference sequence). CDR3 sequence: CASSQDTGLAGAGEQFF. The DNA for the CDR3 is TGTGCCAGCAGCCAAGATACCGGACTAGCGGGAGCAGGTGAGCAGTTCTTC.

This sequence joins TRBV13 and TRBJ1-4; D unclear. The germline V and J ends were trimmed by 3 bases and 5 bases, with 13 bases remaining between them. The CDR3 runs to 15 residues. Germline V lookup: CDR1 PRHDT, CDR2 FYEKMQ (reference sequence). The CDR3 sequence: CASSLGLERNEKLFF. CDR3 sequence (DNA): TGTGCCAGCAGCTTGGGGTTAGAAAGGAATGAAAAACTGTTTTTT.

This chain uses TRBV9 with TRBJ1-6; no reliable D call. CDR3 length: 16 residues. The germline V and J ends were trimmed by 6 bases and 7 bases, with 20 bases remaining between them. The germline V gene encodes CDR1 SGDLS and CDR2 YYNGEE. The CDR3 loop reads CASNPVTKSGNSPLHF. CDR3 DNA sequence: TGTGCCAGCAATCCCGTCACAAAATCGGGGAATTCACCCCTCCACTTT.

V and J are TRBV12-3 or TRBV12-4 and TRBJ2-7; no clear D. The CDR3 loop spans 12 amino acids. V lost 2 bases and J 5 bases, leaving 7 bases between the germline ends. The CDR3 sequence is CASSLQRHEQYF. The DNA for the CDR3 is TGTGCCAGCAGTTTACAACGTCACGAGCAGTACTTC.

CDR3 in DNA: TGTGCCAGCAGCTTAGGGGACAGGAACTACGAGCAGTACTTC. It codes for CASSLGDRNYEQYF. The chain employs TRBV7-6 and TRBJ2-7; 8 bases map to TRBD1. Germline trimming cut 1 base from V and 3 bases from J; bases unmatched to any gene: 2. The CDR3 spans 14 residues. Germline V gene data show CDR1 as SGHVS and CDR2 as FNYEAQ. Based on the CDR3 plus reference TRBV7-6 and TRBJ2-7, the full variable domain is GAGVSQSPRYKVTKRGQDVALRCDPISGHVSLYWYRQALGQGPEFLTYFNYEAQQDKSGLPNDRFSAERPEGSISTLTIQRTEQRDSAMYRCASSLGDRNYEQYFGPGTRLTVT.

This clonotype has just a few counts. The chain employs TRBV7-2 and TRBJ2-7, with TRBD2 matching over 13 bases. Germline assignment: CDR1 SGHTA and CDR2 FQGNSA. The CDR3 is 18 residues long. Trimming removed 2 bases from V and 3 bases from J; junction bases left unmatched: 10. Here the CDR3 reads CASSLKGTSGVRFYEQYF. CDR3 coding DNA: TGTGCCAGCAGCTTAAAAGGGACTAGCGGGGTAAGGTTCTACGAGCAGTACTTC.

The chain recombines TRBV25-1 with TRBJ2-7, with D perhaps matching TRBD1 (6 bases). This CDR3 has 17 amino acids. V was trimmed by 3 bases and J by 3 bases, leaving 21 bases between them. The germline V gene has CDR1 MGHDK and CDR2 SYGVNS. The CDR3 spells CASSDPRAGTSRYEQYF. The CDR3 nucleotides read TGTGCCAGCAGTGATCCCAGGGCCGGGACATCCCGCTACGAGCAGTACTTC.

CDR3 residues: CASGHLYSNQPQHF. The CDR3 nucleotides are TGTGCCAGCGGTCACCTGTATAGCAATCAGCCCCAGCATTTT. The chain links TRBV6-1 to TRBJ1-5; D remains unclear. V lost 8 bases, J lost 0 bases, and 11 bases lay in between. CDR1 MNHNS and CDR2 SASEGT come from the germline V gene. The CDR3 has 14 amino acids.